Listed here are 7 T cell receptor beta chains from one sample, sequenced in a study of T cells after yellow fever vaccination. MiXCR, run by TCRdb on the 5' RACE reads, gives a single entry per CDR3 protein. The sample records tens of thousands of distinct CDR3 sequences, 6.5% being singletons. The sample consisted of CD8+ T cells sorted from PBMCs, taken about 49 days after the first yellow fever vaccination. Receptor source: a man younger than 35 who received the YFV17D yellow fever vaccine.

This clonotype was picked up many times. This chain connects TRBV5-1 to TRBJ2-2; D uncertain. Germline V lookup: CDR1 SGHRS, CDR2 YFSETQ. The CDR3 runs 13 residues. V lost 3 bases and J 2 bases, leaving 5 bases between the germline ends. CDR3 amino acids: CASSYINTGELFF. In nucleotides, the CDR3 is TGCGCCAGCAGCTATATTAACACCGGGGAGCTGTTTTTT.

Ten or more counts support this clonotype. This chain connects TRBV7-8 to TRBJ2-4; 7 nucleotides align to TRBD2. The CDR3 loop spans 16 amino acids. Germline CDR1 SGHVS, CDR2 FQNEAQ. V trimming: 2 bases; J trimming: 5 bases; junction bases outside the gene matches: 9. CDR3 residues: CASSLWYSGPENIQYF. In nucleotides, the CDR3 is TGTGCCAGCAGCTTATGGTATAGCGGGCCCGAAAACATTCAGTACTTC.

V usage is TRBV10-3 and J usage is TRBJ2-7; D not resolved. The CDR3 consists of 13 residues. Germline assignment: CDR1 ENHRY and CDR2 SYGVKD. V lost 6 bases and J lost 3, with 12 bases in between. CDR3 sequence (DNA): TGTGCCATCAGCCAAGGCGAATACTACGAGCAGTACTTC. Amino acids: CAISQGEYYEQYF.

With respect to this clonotype: A much more abundant neighbour one base away suggests this may be a read error. The chain has TRBV20-1 and TRBJ2-4; possible D gene TRBD2, 6 bases. The germline V gene encodes CDR1 DFQATT and CDR2 SNEGSKA (reference sequence). CDR3 length equals 16 residues. V lost 3 bases and J lost 3, with 18 bases in between. The CDR3 DNA reads TGCAGTGCTAGTCGGCCGACGGGGGACTTCAAAAACATTCAGTACTTC. Its protein is CSASRPTGDFKNIQYF.

This clonotype was counted ten times or more. The chain couples TRBV4-3 to TRBJ2-3; no firm D call. This CDR3 has 14 residues. The V gene lost 0 bases and the J gene lost 5 bases, with 9 bases spanning the gap. The V gene's germline CDR1 is LGHNA and CDR2 YSLEER. CDR3 nucleotide sequence: TGCGCCAGCAGCCAAGATGGTATGGAAGATACGCAGTATTTT. Its protein is CASSQDGMEDTQYF.

This clonotype was counted a few times. The chain recombines TRBV9 with TRBJ2-2, with unresolved D. The CDR3 length is 11 residues. Between the trimmed V and J ends, which lost 1 base and 6 bases, there was a span of 1 base. Per germline, CDR1 SGDLS and CDR2 YYNGEE. The CDR3: CASSVSGELFF. The CDR3 region has the DNA TGTGCCAGCAGCGTATCCGGGGAGCTGTTTTTT. The full variable domain, completed using reference TRBV9 and TRBJ2-2, is DSGVTQTPKHLITATGQRVTLRCSPRSGDLSVYWYQQSLDQGLQFLIQYYNGEERAKGNILERFSAQQFPDLHSELNLSSLELGDSALYFCASSVSGELFFGEGSRLTVL.

Only a few counts were recorded for this clonotype. The V and J genes are TRBV24-1 and TRBJ1-2; 7 bases fit TRBD1. Germline V lookup: CDR1 KGHDR, CDR2 SFDVKD. V lost 3 bases to trimming and J lost 4 bases; unmatched junction nucleotides: 4. The CDR3 totals 14 residues. CDR3 nucleotides: TGTGCCACCAGTGATCCCGGGACAGTCTATGGCTACACCTTC. This encodes CATSDPGTVYGYTF.